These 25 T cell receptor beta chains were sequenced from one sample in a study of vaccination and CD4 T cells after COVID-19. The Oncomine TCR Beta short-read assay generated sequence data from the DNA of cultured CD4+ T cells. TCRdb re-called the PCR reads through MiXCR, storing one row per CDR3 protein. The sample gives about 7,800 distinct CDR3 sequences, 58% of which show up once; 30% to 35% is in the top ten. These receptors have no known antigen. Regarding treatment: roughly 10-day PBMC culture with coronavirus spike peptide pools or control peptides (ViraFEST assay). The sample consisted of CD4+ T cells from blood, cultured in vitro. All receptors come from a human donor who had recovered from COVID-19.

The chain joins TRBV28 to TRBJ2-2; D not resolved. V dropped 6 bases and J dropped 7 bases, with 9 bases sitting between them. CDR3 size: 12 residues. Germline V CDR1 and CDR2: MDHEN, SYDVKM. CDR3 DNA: TGTGCCAGCAGCCGCCGGATCGGGGAGCTGTTTTTT. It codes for CASSRRIGELFF.

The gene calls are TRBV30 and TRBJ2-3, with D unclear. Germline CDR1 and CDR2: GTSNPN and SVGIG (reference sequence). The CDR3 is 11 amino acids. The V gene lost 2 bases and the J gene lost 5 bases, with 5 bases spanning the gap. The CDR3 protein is CAWSPVDTQYF. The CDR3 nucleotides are TGTGCCTGGAGTCCCGTAGATACGCAGTATTTT.

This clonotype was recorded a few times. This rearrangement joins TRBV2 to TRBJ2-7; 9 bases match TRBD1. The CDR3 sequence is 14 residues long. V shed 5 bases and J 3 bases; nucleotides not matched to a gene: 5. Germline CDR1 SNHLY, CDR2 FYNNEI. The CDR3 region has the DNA TGTGCCAGCAGTAGACAGGGGGAAATCTACGAGCAGTACTTC. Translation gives CASSRQGEIYEQYF.

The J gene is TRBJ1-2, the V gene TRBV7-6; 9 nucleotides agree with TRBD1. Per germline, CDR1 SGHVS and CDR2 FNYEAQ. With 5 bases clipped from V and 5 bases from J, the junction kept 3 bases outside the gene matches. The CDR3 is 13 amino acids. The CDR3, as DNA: TGTGCCAGCAGCATAGGACAGGGGTATGGCTACACCTTC. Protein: CASSIGQGYGYTF.

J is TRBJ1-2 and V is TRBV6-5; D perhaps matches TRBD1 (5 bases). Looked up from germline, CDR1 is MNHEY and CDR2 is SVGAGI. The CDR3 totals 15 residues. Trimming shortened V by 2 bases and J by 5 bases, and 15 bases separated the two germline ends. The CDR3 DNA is TGTGCCAGCAGTTACGGGTCAATCGGGACTTATGGCTACACCTTC. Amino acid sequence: CASSYGSIGTYGYTF.

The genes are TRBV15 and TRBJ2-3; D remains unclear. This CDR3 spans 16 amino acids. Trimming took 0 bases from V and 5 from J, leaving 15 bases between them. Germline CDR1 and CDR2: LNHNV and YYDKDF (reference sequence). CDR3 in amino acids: CATSRDNPGLGDTQYF. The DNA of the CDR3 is TGTGCCACCAGCAGAGATAACCCGGGCCTGGGAGATACGCAGTATTTT.

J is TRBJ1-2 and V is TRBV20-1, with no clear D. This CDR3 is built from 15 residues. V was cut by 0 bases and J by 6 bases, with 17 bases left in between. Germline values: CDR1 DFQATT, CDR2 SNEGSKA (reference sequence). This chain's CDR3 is CSARDLLRGRDGYTF. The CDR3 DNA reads TGCAGTGCTAGAGATCTTTTGCGGGGAAGGGATGGCTACACCTTC.

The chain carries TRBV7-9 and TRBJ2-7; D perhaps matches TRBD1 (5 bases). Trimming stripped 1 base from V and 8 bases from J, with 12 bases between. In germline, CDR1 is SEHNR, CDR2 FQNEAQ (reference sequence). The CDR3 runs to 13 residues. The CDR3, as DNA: TGTGCCAGCAGCTTAGGGTGGCAGGGCAAGCAGTACTTC. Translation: CASSLGWQGKQYF.

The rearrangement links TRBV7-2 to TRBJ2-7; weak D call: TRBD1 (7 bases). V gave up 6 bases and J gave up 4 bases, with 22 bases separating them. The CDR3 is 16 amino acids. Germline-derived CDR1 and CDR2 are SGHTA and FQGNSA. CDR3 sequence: CASRMDRRTRGYEQYF. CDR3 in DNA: TGTGCCAGCAGGATGGACAGGAGGACGCGGGGATACGAGCAGTACTTC.

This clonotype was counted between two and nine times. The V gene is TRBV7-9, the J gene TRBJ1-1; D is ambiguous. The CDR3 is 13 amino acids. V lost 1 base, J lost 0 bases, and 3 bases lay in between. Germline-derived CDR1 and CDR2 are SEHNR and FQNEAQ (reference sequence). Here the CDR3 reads CASSLGMNTEAFF. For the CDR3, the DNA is TGTGCCAGCAGCTTAGGGATGAACACTGAAGCTTTCTTT.

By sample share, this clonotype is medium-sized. CDR3 bases: TGTGCCAGCAGCTTATTTCGCCAGGCGAACACCGGGGAGCTGTTTTTT. It is translated as CASSLFRQANTGELFF. V gene TRBV7-9 combines with J gene TRBJ2-2; D remains unclear. V was trimmed by 2 bases and J by 0 bases, leaving 10 bases between them. CDR3 length: 16 amino acids. Germline V lookup: CDR1 SEHNR, CDR2 FQNEAQ (reference sequence). Supplemented by reference TRBV7-9 and TRBJ2-2, the full variable domain reads DTGVSQNPRHKITKRGQNVTFRCDPISEHNRLYWYRQTLGQGPEFLTYFQNEAQLEKSRLLSDRFSAERPKGSFSTLEIQRTEQGDSAMYLCASSLFRQANTGELFFGEGSRLTVL.

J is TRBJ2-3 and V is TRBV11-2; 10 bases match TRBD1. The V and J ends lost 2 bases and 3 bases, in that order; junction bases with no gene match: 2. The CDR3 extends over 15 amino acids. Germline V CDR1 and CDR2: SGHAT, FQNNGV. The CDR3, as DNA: TGTGCCAGCAGCTTATTGGGACAGGGGACAGATACGCAGTATTTT. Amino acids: CASSLLGQGTDTQYF.

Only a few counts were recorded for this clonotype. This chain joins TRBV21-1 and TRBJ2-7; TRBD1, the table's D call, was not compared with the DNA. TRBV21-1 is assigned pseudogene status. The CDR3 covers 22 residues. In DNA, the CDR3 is TGTGCCAGCAGCAAAGTCGGTGAAAACGCCTCCGTACCGGGACAGGGGATCTACGAGCAGTACTTC. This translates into CASSKVGENASVPGQGIYEQYF.

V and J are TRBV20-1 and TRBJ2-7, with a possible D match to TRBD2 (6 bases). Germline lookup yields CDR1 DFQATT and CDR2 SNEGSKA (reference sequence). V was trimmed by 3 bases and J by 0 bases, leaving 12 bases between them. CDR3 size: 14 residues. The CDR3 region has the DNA TGCAGTGCTAGGGGAGGTTATAGCTCCTACGAGCAGTACTTC. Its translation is CSARGGYSSYEQYF.

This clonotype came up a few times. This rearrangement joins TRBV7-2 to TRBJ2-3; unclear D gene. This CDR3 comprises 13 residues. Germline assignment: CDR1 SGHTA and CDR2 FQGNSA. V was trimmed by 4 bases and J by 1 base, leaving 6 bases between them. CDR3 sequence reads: CASSSSRTDTQYF. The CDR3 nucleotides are TGTGCCAGCAGCTCCAGTCGCACAGATACGCAGTATTTT.

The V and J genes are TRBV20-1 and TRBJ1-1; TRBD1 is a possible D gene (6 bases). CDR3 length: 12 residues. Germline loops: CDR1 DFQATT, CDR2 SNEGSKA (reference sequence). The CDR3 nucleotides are TGCACTAGGACAGAACAGAACACTGAAGCTTTCTTT. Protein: CTRTEQNTEAFF.

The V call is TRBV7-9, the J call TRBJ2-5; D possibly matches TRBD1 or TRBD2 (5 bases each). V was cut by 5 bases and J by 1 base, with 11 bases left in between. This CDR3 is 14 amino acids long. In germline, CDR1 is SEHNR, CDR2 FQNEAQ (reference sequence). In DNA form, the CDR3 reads TGTGCCAGCAGCAGATGGGACGCCCAAGAGACCCAGTACTTC. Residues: CASSRWDAQETQYF. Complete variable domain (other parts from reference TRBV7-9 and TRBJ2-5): DTGVSQNPRHKITKRGQNVTFRCDPISEHNRLYWYRQTLGQGPEFLTYFQNEAQLEKSRLLSDRFSAERPKGSFSTLEIQRTEQGDSAMYLCASSRWDAQETQYFGPGTRLLVL.

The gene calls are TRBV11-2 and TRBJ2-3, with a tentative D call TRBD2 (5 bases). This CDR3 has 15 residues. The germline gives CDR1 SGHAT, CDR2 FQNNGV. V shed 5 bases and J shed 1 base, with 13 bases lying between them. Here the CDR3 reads CASSTRVGGTDTQYF. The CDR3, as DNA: TGTGCCAGCAGCACTAGAGTTGGGGGCACAGATACGCAGTATTTT.

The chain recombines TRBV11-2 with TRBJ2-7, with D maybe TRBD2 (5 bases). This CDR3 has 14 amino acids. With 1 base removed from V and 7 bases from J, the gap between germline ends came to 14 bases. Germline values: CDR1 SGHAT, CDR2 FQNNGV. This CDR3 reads CASSLGFSRVEQYF. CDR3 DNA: TGTGCCAGCAGCTTAGGTTTTTCGCGGGTTGAGCAGTACTTC.

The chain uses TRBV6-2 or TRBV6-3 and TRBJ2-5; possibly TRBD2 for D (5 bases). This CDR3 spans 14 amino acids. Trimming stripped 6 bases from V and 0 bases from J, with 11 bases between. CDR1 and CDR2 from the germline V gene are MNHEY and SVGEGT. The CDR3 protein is CASSRPGNQETQYF. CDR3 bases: TGTGCCAGCAGCCGCCCGGGAAACCAAGAGACCCAGTACTTC.

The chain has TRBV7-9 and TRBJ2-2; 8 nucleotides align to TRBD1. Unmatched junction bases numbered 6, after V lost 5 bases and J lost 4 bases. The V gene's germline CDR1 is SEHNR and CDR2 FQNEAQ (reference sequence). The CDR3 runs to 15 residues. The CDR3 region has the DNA TGTGCCAGCAGCAACCGGGACAGGAGCACCGGGGAGCTGTTTTTT. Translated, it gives CASSNRDRSTGELFF. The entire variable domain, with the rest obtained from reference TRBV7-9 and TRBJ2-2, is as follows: DTGVSQNPRHKITKRGQNVTFRCDPISEHNRLYWYRQTLGQGPEFLTYFQNEAQLEKSRLLSDRFSAERPKGSFSTLEIQRTEQGDSAMYLCASSNRDRSTGELFFGEGSRLTVL.

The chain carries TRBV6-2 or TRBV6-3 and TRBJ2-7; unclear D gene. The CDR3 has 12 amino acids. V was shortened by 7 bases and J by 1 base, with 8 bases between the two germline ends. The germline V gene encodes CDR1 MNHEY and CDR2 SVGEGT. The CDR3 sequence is CASNSNSYEQYF. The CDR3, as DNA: TGTGCCAGCAACTCAAATTCCTACGAGCAGTACTTC.

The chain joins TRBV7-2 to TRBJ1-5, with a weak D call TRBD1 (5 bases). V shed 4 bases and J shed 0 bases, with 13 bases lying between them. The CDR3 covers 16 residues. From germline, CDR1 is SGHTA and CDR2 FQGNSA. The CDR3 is CASSSSTGLSNQPQHF. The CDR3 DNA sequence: TGTGCCAGCAGCTCGTCTACAGGACTTAGCAATCAGCCCCAGCATTTT.

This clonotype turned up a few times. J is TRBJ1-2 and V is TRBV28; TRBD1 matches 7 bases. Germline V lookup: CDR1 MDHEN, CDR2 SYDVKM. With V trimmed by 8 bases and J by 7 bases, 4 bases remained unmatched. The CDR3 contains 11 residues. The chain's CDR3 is CASFQGGGYTF. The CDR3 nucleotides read TGTGCCAGCTTCCAGGGGGGTGGCTACACCTTC.

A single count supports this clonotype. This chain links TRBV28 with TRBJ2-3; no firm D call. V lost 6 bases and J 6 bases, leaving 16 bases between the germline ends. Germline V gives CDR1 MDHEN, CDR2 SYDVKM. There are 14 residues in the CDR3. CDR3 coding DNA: TGTGCCAGCAGACCCCTGATGAGATTCGATACGCAGTATTTT. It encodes CASRPLMRFDTQYF.